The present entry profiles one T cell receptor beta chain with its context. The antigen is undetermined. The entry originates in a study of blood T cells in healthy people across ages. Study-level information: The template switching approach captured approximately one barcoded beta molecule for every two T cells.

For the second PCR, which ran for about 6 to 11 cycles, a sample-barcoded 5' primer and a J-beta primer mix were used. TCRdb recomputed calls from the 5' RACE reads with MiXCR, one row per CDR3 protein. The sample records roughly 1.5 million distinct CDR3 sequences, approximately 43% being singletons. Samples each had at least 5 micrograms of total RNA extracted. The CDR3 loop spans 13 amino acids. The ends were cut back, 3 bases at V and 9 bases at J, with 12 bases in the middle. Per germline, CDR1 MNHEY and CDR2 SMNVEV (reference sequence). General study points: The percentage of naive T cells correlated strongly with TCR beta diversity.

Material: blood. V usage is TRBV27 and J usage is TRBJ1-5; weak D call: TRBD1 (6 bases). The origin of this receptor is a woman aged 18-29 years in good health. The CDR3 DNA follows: TGTGCCAGCAGTTTTGGGGGGCTGGGGCCCCAGCATTTT. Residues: CASSFGGLGPQHF.